The next 7 T cell receptor beta chains were all read from a single sample in a study of PD-1 and CTLA-4 blockade in melanoma. Profiling relied on immunoSEQ multiplex PCR, and the TCRdb table lists in-frame clones only, not all of them. This sample has more than 9,000 clones, with 65% to 90% found just once. Sequencing used CD8+ T cells from peripheral blood, obtained from a patient given anti-PD-1 treatment. Source of these receptors: a human donor with melanoma.

The chain joins TRBV30 to TRBJ1-1; weak D call: TRBD1 (5 bases). Per the germline V gene, CDR1 is GTSNPN and CDR2 is SVGIG (reference sequence). The CDR3 extends over 12 amino acids. V was shortened by 5 bases and J by 5 bases, with 12 bases between the two germline ends. The CDR3 coding sequence is TGTGCCTGGGGGGCTGTGCGAACTGAAGCTTTCTTT. Its protein product is CAWGAVRTEAFF.

The chain couples TRBV6-5 to TRBJ2-1; D may match TRBD1 or TRBD2 (5 bases each). CDR3 size: 15 residues. V was cut by 5 bases and J by 5 bases, with 16 bases left in between. Germline-derived CDR1 and CDR2 are MNHEY and SVGAGI. As DNA, the CDR3 is TGTGCCAGCAGTCCTAGTCTGGGGGTGGACAATGAGCAGTTCTTC. It codes for CASSPSLGVDNEQFF.

V and J are TRBV7-9 and TRBJ1-2, with D perhaps TRBD1 (6 bases). From germline, CDR1 is SEHNR and CDR2 FQNEAQ (reference sequence). The length of the CDR3 is 14 residues. With 5 bases removed from V and 6 bases from J, the gap between germline ends came to 16 bases. The CDR3 DNA sequence: TGTGCCAGCAGCCCTGTCCGGACAGTCGATGGCTACACCTTC. It codes for CASSPVRTVDGYTF.

The chain couples TRBV6-5 to TRBJ2-1; D is unclear. The CDR3 is made up of 13 amino acids. CDR1 and CDR2 from the germline V gene are MNHEY and SVGAGI. Trimming stripped 6 bases from V and 0 bases from J, with 6 bases between. Here the CDR3 reads CASSPSSYNEQFF. CDR3 DNA: TGTGCCAGCAGCCCCAGCTCCTACAATGAGCAGTTCTTC.

J is TRBJ2-3 and V is TRBV12-3 or TRBV12-4; D not certain. Trimming took off 4 bases at V and 1 base at J, with 6 bases between the two ends. This CDR3 comprises 13 residues. The CDR3 sequence: CASSWAGTDTQYF. The CDR3 DNA follows: TGTGCCAGCAGTTGGGCGGGCACAGATACGCAGTATTTT.

V usage is TRBV13 and J usage is TRBJ2-2; 10 nucleotides line up with TRBD1. The germline gives CDR1 PRHDT, CDR2 FYEKMQ (reference sequence). The CDR3 is made up of 14 amino acids. With V trimmed by 5 bases and J by 8 bases, 5 bases remained unmatched. The CDR3 loop is CASSAGTGAGELFF. For the CDR3, the DNA is TGTGCCAGCAGCGCCGGGACAGGGGCTGGGGAGCTGTTTTTT. Full variable domain (missing parts from reference TRBV13 and TRBJ2-2): AAGVIQSPRHLIKEKRETATLKCYPIPRHDTVYWYQQGPGQDPQFLISFYEKMQSDKGSIPDRFSAQQFSDYHSELNMSSLELGDSALYFCASSAGTGAGELFFGEGSRLTVL.

The chain carries TRBV5-6 and TRBJ2-2, with TRBD1 identical over 10 bases. The germline V gene has CDR1 SGHDT and CDR2 YYEEEE. Trimming took 0 bases from V and 6 from J; bases not matched to a gene: 2. This CDR3 region has 15 residues. The CDR3 region has the DNA TGTGCCAGCAGCTTGGGGGACAGGGGCGCCGGGGAGCTGTTTTTT. Protein product: CASSLGDRGAGELFF.